This entry lists 22 T cell receptor beta chains sequenced from one sample in a study of shared clonotypes between healthy human individuals. This table comes from immunoSEQ multiplex PCR, and its TCRdb copy is limited to in-frame clones, with some not included. Of about 750,000 clones in the sample, 80% to 95% are singletons; the top ten hold 24%. Selected positively for CCR7 and CD45RO-negative, naive CD8 cells excluded terminally differentiated effector memory CD45RA+ cells. Sequenced input: naive CD8+ T cells sorted from blood. These receptors were obtained from a man aged 25 to 40 in good health.

The chain combines TRBV6-5 with TRBJ2-1; TRBD2 might be the D (6 bases). Germline V gives CDR1 MNHEY, CDR2 SVGAGI. V was pared by 7 bases and J by 4 bases, with 11 bases between. There are 13 residues in the CDR3. CDR3 in amino acids: CASMGLAYNEQFF. DNA of the CDR3: TGTGCCAGCATGGGGCTAGCGTACAATGAGCAGTTCTTC.

This clone was seen just once. The chain joins TRBV15 to TRBJ1-1, with 7 bases that match TRBD1. Germline lookup yields CDR1 LNHNV and CDR2 YYDKDF (reference sequence). The CDR3 runs 15 residues. V shed 3 bases, J shed 3 bases, and the junction held 7 bases outside the gene matches. Here the CDR3 reads CATSSDSDRDTEAFF. CDR3 coding DNA: TGTGCCACCAGCAGTGATAGTGACAGGGACACTGAAGCTTTCTTT. Combining the CDR3 with reference TRBV15 and TRBJ1-1 gives the whole variable domain DAMVIQNPRYQVTQFGKPVTLSCSQTLNHNVMYWYQQKSSQAPKLLFHYYDKDFNNEADTPDNFQSRRPNTSFCFLDIRSPGLGDTAMYLCATSSDSDRDTEAFFGQGTRLTVV.

This clone turned up a few times. This CDR3 is also generated by other DNA sequences in the sample. The V call is TRBV6-6, the J call TRBJ2-7, with D perhaps being TRBD1 or TRBD2 (6 bases each). The length of the CDR3 is 16 residues. Trimming pared 0 bases from V and 0 bases from J, leaving 12 bases between. Germline V CDR1 and CDR2: MNHNY, SVGAGI (reference sequence). The CDR3 coding sequence is TGTGCCAGCAGTTACTCCGGGGGCGTCTCCTCCTACGAGCAGTACTTC. Translated, it gives CASSYSGGVSSYEQYF.

The rearrangement links TRBV7-6 to TRBJ2-7; TRBD1 matches 10 bases. Germline-derived CDR1 and CDR2 are SGHVS and FNYEAQ. CDR3 size: 15 residues. The ends lost 5 bases at V and 2 bases at J; junction bases unmatched: 6. The CDR3 nucleotides are TGTGCCAGCAGCGCTCGACAGGGGGCGGCCTACGAGCAGTACTTC. Its protein is CASSARQGAAYEQYF.

The rearrangement uses TRBV11-2 and TRBJ2-2; 13 nucleotides align to TRBD2. V lost 4 bases, J lost 7 bases, and 9 bases stayed unmatched. The length of the CDR3 is 17 residues. Germline CDR1 and CDR2: SGHAT and FQNNGV. CDR3 region: CASSSGLAGDPGGELFF. CDR3 nucleotides: TGTGCCAGCAGCTCCGGACTAGCGGGAGACCCTGGCGGGGAGCTGTTTTTT.

V is TRBV6-5 and J is TRBJ1-2, with D possibly being TRBD1 (5 bases). The germline V gene encodes CDR1 MNHEY and CDR2 SVGAGI. Deletions cut 4 bases from V and 7 bases from J, with 13 bases between. The CDR3 runs to 13 residues. The CDR3 sequence: CASSLWGEGGYTF. DNA for the CDR3: TGTGCCAGCAGTTTGTGGGGCGAGGGTGGCTACACCTTC.

This clone came up once. The genes are TRBV4-1 and TRBJ2-2; D is uncertain. Germline loops: CDR1 MGHRA, CDR2 YSYEKL. V lost 3 bases and J lost 1, with 9 bases in between. The CDR3 runs to 15 residues. The CDR3 loop is CASSHRPQNTGELFF. CDR3 sequence (DNA): TGCGCCAGCAGCCACCGACCCCAGAACACCGGGGAGCTGTTTTTT.

This clone was observed a handful of times. At the DNA level, this CDR3 is encoded by other sequences in the same sample as well. The chain couples TRBV28 to TRBJ2-7; D call uncertain. The germline V and J ends were trimmed by 6 bases and 1 base, with 7 bases remaining between them. The CDR3 runs to 12 residues. From germline, CDR1 is MDHEN and CDR2 SYDVKM. The CDR3 loop reads CASSPISYEQYF. CDR3 DNA: TGTGCCAGCAGCCCCATTTCCTACGAGCAGTACTTC.

V gene TRBV28 combines with J gene TRBJ2-7, with 9 bases that match TRBD2. The germline V gene encodes CDR1 MDHEN and CDR2 SYDVKM. CDR3 length equals 16 residues. V shed 5 bases, J shed 2 bases, and the junction held 10 bases outside the gene matches. CDR3 amino acids: CASSTRLAELPYEQYF. The CDR3, as DNA: TGTGCCAGCAGTACACGACTAGCGGAGCTACCCTACGAGCAGTACTTC.

This clone came up once. The chain employs TRBV7-9 and TRBJ1-3; 9 bases are shared with TRBD1. The germline CDR1 and CDR2 sequences are SEHNR and FQNEAQ (reference sequence). The V and J ends lost 6 bases and 6 bases, in that order; junction bases with no gene match: 9. The CDR3 length is 15 residues. In DNA, the CDR3 is TGTGCCAGCAGTTCAAGGACAGGGGAGCTAAACACCATATATTTT. It translates to CASSSRTGELNTIYF. The entire variable domain, with the rest obtained from reference TRBV7-9 and TRBJ1-3, is as follows: DTGVSQNPRHKITKRGQNVTFRCDPISEHNRLYWYRQTLGQGPEFLTYFQNEAQLEKSRLLSDRFSAERPKGSFSTLEIQRTEQGDSAMYLCASSSRTGELNTIYFGEGSWLTVV.

CDR3 nucleotide sequence: TGTGCCAGCAGCTTATCCTTGGGGCGGTCCTACGAGCAGTACTTC. Translated: CASSLSLGRSYEQYF. The chain is built from TRBV7-9 and TRBJ2-7; tentatively, D is TRBD1 (5 bases). Germline CDR1 is SEHNR and CDR2 is FQNEAQ (reference sequence). V was pared by 2 bases and J by 1 base, with 12 bases between. The CDR3 runs to 15 residues. Using reference TRBV7-9 and TRBJ2-7 for the parts outside the CDR3, the full variable domain is DTGVSQNPRHKITKRGQNVTFRCDPISEHNRLYWYRQTLGQGPEFLTYFQNEAQLEKSRLLSDRFSAERPKGSFSTLEIQRTEQGDSAMYLCASSLSLGRSYEQYFGPGTRLTVT.

Concerning this clone: The same CDR3 is also encoded by other DNA sequences in this sample. This chain links TRBV9 with TRBJ2-3; D remains unclear. The CDR3 has 13 amino acids. The V gene lost 4 bases and the J gene lost 3 bases, with 9 bases spanning the gap. Germline V gene lookup returns CDR1 SGDLS and CDR2 YYNGEE. The CDR3 spells CASSFLLTDTQYF. The CDR3 coding sequence is TGTGCCAGCAGCTTCCTATTGACAGATACGCAGTATTTT.

The chain couples TRBV5-8 to TRBJ1-3, with 12 bases matching TRBD1. The CDR3 is 17 amino acids. Germline V lookup: CDR1 SGHTS, CDR2 YDEGEE. V was clipped by 4 bases and J by 0 bases; unmatched bases: 5. In nucleotides, the CDR3 is TGTGCCAGCAGCGCCGGGACAGGGGGCCTCTCTGGAAACACCATATATTTT. Translated, it gives CASSAGTGGLSGNTIYF. Full variable domain (rest looked up from reference TRBV5-8 and TRBJ1-3): EAGVTQSPTHLIKTRGQQATLRCSPISGHTSVYWYQQALGLGLQFLLWYDEGEERNRGNFPPRFSGRQFPNYSSELNVNALELEDSALYLCASSAGTGGLSGNTIYFGEGSWLTVV.

The chain recombines TRBV2 with TRBJ2-2, with D possibly being TRBD2 (6 bases). Germline-derived CDR1 and CDR2 are SNHLY and FYNNEI. This CDR3 is 15 amino acids long. V was shortened by 7 bases and J by 5 bases, with 17 bases between the two germline ends. The CDR3 loop is CASKENPGGTGELFF. The CDR3, as DNA: TGTGCCAGCAAGGAGAACCCCGGGGGTACCGGGGAGCTGTTTTTT. The full variable domain, completed using reference TRBV2 and TRBJ2-2, is EPEVTQTPSHQVTQMGQEVILRCVPISNHLYFYWYRQILGQKVEFLVSFYNNEISEKSEIFDDQFSVERPDGSNFTLKIRSTKLEDSAMYFCASKENPGGTGELFFGEGSRLTVL.

This chain joins TRBV27 and TRBJ2-1; 7 positions match TRBD1. The germline V gene has CDR1 MNHEY and CDR2 SMNVEV (reference sequence). This CDR3 is 14 amino acids long. The ends lost 8 bases at V and 7 bases at J; junction bases unmatched: 11. The CDR3 loop reads CASGKGTGVNEQFF. Here the CDR3 DNA reads TGTGCCAGCGGTAAAGGCACAGGGGTGAATGAGCAGTTCTTC.

This clone occurred once. The V gene is TRBV7-9, the J gene TRBJ2-7; D may be TRBD1 (5 bases). Trimming stripped 5 bases from V and 2 bases from J, with 19 bases between. From germline, CDR1 is SEHNR and CDR2 FQNEAQ (reference sequence). This CDR3 contains 16 residues. The CDR3 loop reads CASSPRRGHRAYEQYF. CDR3 bases: TGTGCCAGCAGCCCACGAAGGGGTCACAGAGCCTACGAGCAGTACTTC.

The chain couples TRBV19 to TRBJ1-2, with D possibly TRBD1 on 5 matching bases. In germline, CDR1 is LNHDA, CDR2 SQIVND (reference sequence). Trimming stripped 10 bases from V and 4 bases from J, with 16 bases between. The CDR3 is 13 residues long. DNA of the CDR3: TGTGCCACCAAGCCTCTCGACAGCTATGGCTACACCTTC. This translates into CATKPLDSYGYTF.

This chain uses TRBV2 with TRBJ1-2; possible D gene TRBD1, 6 bases. Trimming cost V 8 bases and J 4 bases, with 11 bases left between them. The CDR3 runs 12 residues. Germline V lookup: CDR1 SNHLY, CDR2 FYNNEI. The CDR3 region is CASQDSIYGYTF. The DNA of the CDR3 is TGTGCCAGCCAGGACAGTATCTATGGCTACACCTTC.

This sequence joins TRBV7-9 and TRBJ1-1; maybe TRBD1 (5 bases). Germline CDR1 is SEHNR and CDR2 is FQNEAQ (reference sequence). Deletions cut 2 bases from V and 0 bases from J, with 10 bases between. The CDR3 is 15 amino acids. The CDR3 region is CASSLNQGLNTEAFF. CDR3 in DNA: TGTGCCAGCAGCTTAAACCAGGGATTGAACACTGAAGCTTTCTTT.

This clone was found a few times. The CDR3 DNA reads TGTGCCAGCAGTGGGTTCGTGGAGACCCAGTACTTC. Protein sequence: CASSGFVETQYF. This rearrangement joins TRBV6-1 to TRBJ2-5; no clear D. CDR1 and CDR2 from the germline V gene are MNHNS and SASEGT. There are 12 residues in the CDR3. With 4 bases removed from V and 5 bases from J, the gap between germline ends came to 8 bases.

This chain uses TRBV7-9 with TRBJ2-3; 7 nucleotides align to TRBD1. Germline V gene sequence: CDR1 SEHNR, CDR2 FQNEAQ (reference sequence). Trimming cost V 5 bases and J 3 bases; bases outside gene matches: 8. The CDR3 contains 15 residues. CDR3 sequence (DNA): TGTGCCAGCAGCCCCAAAGGGGGCTCGACAGATACGCAGTATTTT. Encoded protein: CASSPKGGSTDTQYF.

The CDR3 nucleotides read TGCAGCGTTTGCGGGGACAGGGGATCAGATACGCAGTATTTT. Protein product: CSVCGDRGSDTQYF. The chain links TRBV29-1 to TRBJ2-3, with 10 bases matching TRBD1. Trimming removed 5 bases from V and 4 bases from J; junction bases left unmatched: 6. Germline V gene data show CDR1 as SQVTM and CDR2 as ANQGSEA. The CDR3 sequence is 14 residues long.